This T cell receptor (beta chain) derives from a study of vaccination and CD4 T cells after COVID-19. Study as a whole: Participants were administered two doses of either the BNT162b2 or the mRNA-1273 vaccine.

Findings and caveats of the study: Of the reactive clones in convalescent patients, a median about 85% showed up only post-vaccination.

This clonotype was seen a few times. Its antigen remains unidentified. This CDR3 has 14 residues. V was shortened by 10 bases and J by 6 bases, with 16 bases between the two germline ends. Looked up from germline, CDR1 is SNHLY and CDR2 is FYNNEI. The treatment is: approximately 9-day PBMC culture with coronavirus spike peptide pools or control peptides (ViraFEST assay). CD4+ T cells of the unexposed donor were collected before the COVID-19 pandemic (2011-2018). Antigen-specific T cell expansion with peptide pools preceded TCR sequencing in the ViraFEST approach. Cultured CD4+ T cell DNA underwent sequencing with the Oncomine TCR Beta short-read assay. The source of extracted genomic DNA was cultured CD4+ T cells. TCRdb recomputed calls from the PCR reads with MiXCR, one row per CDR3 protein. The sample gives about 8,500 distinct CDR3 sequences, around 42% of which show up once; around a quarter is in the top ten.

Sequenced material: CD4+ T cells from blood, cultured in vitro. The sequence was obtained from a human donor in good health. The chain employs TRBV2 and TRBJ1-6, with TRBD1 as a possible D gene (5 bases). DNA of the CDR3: TGTGCCACCCAAAAGGGACTTCTTAATTCACCCCTCCACTTT. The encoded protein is CATQKGLLNSPLHF.